Listed below are T cell receptor beta chains from one sample, sequenced in a study of metastatic and nonmetastatic thyroid tumors. TCRdb reanalyzed the PCR reads with MiXCR. This sample has tens of thousands of clones, with 25% to 35% found just once. The source material was blood. The receptor set was obtained from a female donor with papillary thyroid cancer or a benign thyroid nodule (not recorded which). Some clones in this sample may be carry-over from other donors' samples. The CDR3 runs from the conserved cysteine through the conserved F or W. Each record gives: D gene, J gene, clone size, V gene, CDR3 protein, CDR3 DNA. A D gene is named only where the DNA matches it firmly. The size of a clone is reported for some rows only, either as once, few or many, or as a class for expanded clones.

D gene: .
J gene: TRBJ1-4
clone size: .
V gene: TRBV11-2
CDR3 protein: CASSADPGPPLVPNEKLFF
CDR3 DNA: TGTGCCAGCAGCGCAGACCCGGGTCCTCCTTTAGTCCCTAATGAAAAACTGTTTTTT

D gene: TRBD1
J gene: TRBJ1-1
clone size: many
V gene: TRBV5-1
CDR3 protein: CASSSQQGTAEAFF
CDR3 DNA: TGCGCCAGCAGCTCCCAACAGGGGACCGCTGAAGCTTTCTTT

D gene: TRBD1
J gene: TRBJ1-2
clone size: few
V gene: TRBV6-1
CDR3 protein: CANSFRQGSDYCYTF
CDR3 DNA: TGTGCCAACAGTTTCCGACAGGGGAGCGACTATTGCTACACCTTC

D gene: TRBD1
J gene: TRBJ2-1
clone size: many
V gene: TRBV19
CDR3 protein: CASSAGTGGNEQFF
CDR3 DNA: TGTGCCAGTAGTGCCGGGACAGGGGGAAATGAGCAGTTCTTC

D gene: TRBD2
J gene: TRBJ2-3
clone size: few
V gene: TRBV2
CDR3 protein: CASIPTSGRGDTQYF
CDR3 DNA: TGTGCCAGCATTCCGACTAGCGGGAGGGGAGATACGCAGTATTTT

D gene: TRBD1
J gene: TRBJ2-7
clone size: few
V gene: TRBV6-2/TRBV6-3
CDR3 protein: CASSLQGALYF
CDR3 DNA: TGTGCCAGCAGCCTACAGGGGGCTCTGTACTTC

D gene: TRBD1
J gene: TRBJ2-7
clone size: .
V gene: TRBV28
CDR3 protein: CASSPGQAPYEQYF
CDR3 DNA: TGTGCCAGCAGTCCGGGACAGGCACCCTACGAGCAGTACTTC

D gene: .
J gene: TRBJ1-1
clone size: many
V gene: TRBV7-9
CDR3 protein: CASSLSGAKNTEAFF
CDR3 DNA: TGTGCCAGCAGCCTTTCAGGTGCGAAGAACACTGAAGCTTTCTTT

D gene: TRBD1
J gene: TRBJ2-1
clone size: few
V gene: TRBV6-1
CDR3 protein: CATGTGVNEQFF
CDR3 DNA: TGTGCGACCGGGACAGGGGTAAATGAGCAGTTCTTC

D gene: .
J gene: TRBJ1-1
clone size: .
V gene: TRBV13
CDR3 protein: CASSIDLPAGGTEAFF
CDR3 DNA: TGTGCCAGCAGCATAGACCTTCCGGCGGGAGGCACTGAAGCTTTCTTT

D gene: TRBD1
J gene: TRBJ2-7
clone size: .
V gene: TRBV20-1
CDR3 protein: CSARDRGLGPSYEQYF
CDR3 DNA: TGCAGTGCTAGAGATAGGGGGCTAGGCCCCTCCTACGAGCAGTACTTC

D gene: .
J gene: TRBJ1-2
clone size: .
V gene: TRBV27
CDR3 protein: CASSSQWAGVYGYTF
CDR3 DNA: TGTGCCAGCAGTTCCCAATGGGCGGGGGTCTATGGCTACACCTTC

D gene: .
J gene: TRBJ1-2
clone size: .
V gene: TRBV6-1
CDR3 protein: CASSREAVNRGYTF
CDR3 DNA: TGTGCCAGCAGCCGCGAGGCGGTTAATCGTGGCTACACCTTC

D gene: .
J gene: TRBJ1-2
clone size: .
V gene: TRBV7-9
CDR3 protein: CASSPHVMGDGYTF
CDR3 DNA: TGTGCCAGCAGCCCCCATGTAATGGGTGATGGCTACACCTTC

D gene: TRBD1
J gene: TRBJ1-2
clone size: few
V gene: TRBV6-2/TRBV6-3
CDR3 protein: CASSAPGQVPRNHGYTF
CDR3 DNA: TGTGCCAGCAGTGCCCCGGGACAGGTCCCTCGCAACCATGGCTACACCTTC

D gene: .
J gene: TRBJ1-3
clone size: many
V gene: TRBV5-1
CDR3 protein: CASSLGDSGNTIYF
CDR3 DNA: TGCGCCAGCAGCTTGGGTGACTCTGGAAACACCATATATTTT

D gene: TRBD1
J gene: TRBJ1-2
clone size: many
V gene: TRBV14
CDR3 protein: CASSQERTGGGYTF
CDR3 DNA: TGTGCCAGCAGCCAAGAAAGGACAGGGGGCGGCTACACCTTC

D gene: .
J gene: TRBJ2-6
clone size: .
V gene: TRBV20-1
CDR3 protein: CSASGSGANVLTF
CDR3 DNA: TGCAGTGCTTCCGGCTCTGGGGCCAACGTACTGACTTTC

D gene: .
J gene: TRBJ2-1
clone size: many
V gene: TRBV9
CDR3 protein: CASSAVGYNEQFF
CDR3 DNA: TGTGCCAGCAGCGCGGTCGGCTACAATGAGCAGTTCTTC

D gene: TRBD2
J gene: TRBJ2-1
clone size: .
V gene: TRBV11-1
CDR3 protein: CASSLTSGETYNEQFF
CDR3 DNA: TGTGCCAGCAGCTTGACTAGCGGGGAAACCTACAATGAGCAGTTCTTC

D gene: TRBD1
J gene: TRBJ1-1
clone size: many
V gene: TRBV10-3
CDR3 protein: CAISQQGAPTEAFF
CDR3 DNA: TGTGCCATCAGTCAACAGGGGGCGCCAACTGAAGCTTTCTTT

D gene: TRBD1
J gene: TRBJ1-2
clone size: many
V gene: TRBV29-1
CDR3 protein: CSDNEGQREGDYTF
CDR3 DNA: TGCAGCGACAACGAGGGACAGCGTGAAGGAGACTACACCTTC

D gene: TRBD1
J gene: TRBJ1-6
clone size: many
V gene: TRBV7-9
CDR3 protein: CASSLGDRGNSPLHF
CDR3 DNA: TGTGCCAGCAGCTTGGGGGACAGGGGGAATTCACCCCTCCACTTT

D gene: .
J gene: TRBJ2-7
clone size: .
V gene: TRBV19
CDR3 protein: CASSMSETYEQYF
CDR3 DNA: TGTGCCAGTAGTATGTCGGAGACCTACGAGCAGTACTTC

D gene: .
J gene: TRBJ1-1
clone size: .
V gene: TRBV28
CDR3 protein: CASSRARSDTVAFF
CDR3 DNA: TGTGCCAGCAGTAGGGCTAGATCAGATACTGTAGCTTTCTTT

D gene: .
J gene: TRBJ2-7
clone size: .
V gene: TRBV20-1
CDR3 protein: CSSDLQGYEQYF
CDR3 DNA: TGCAGTTCGGACTTGCAGGGTTACGAGCAGTACTTC

D gene: TRBD1
J gene: TRBJ2-7
clone size: .
V gene: TRBV5-1
CDR3 protein: CASSPRTGDYEQYF
CDR3 DNA: TGCGCCAGCAGCCCCCGGACAGGGGACTACGAGCAGTACTTC

D gene: TRBD2
J gene: TRBJ2-7
clone size: many
V gene: TRBV7-2
CDR3 protein: CASSLGGGSTTKQYF
CDR3 DNA: TGTGCCAGCAGCTTAGGGGGGGGGTCAACAACGAAACAGTACTTC

D gene: .
J gene: TRBJ1-1
clone size: .
V gene: TRBV20-1
CDR3 protein: CSAPDPMSVHTEAFF
CDR3 DNA: TGCAGTGCTCCCGACCCGATGTCGGTGCACACTGAAGCTTTCTTT

D gene: .
J gene: TRBJ2-1
clone size: .
V gene: TRBV11-2
CDR3 protein: CASIPRYYSTSEQFF
CDR3 DNA: TGTGCCAGCATCCCCCGGTACTACTCTACAAGCGAGCAGTTCTTC

D gene: .
J gene: TRBJ1-2
clone size: few
V gene: TRBV2
CDR3 protein: CASRDGLGLYGYTF
CDR3 DNA: TGTGCCAGCAGGGACGGCTTGGGACTCTATGGCTACACCTTC

D gene: .
J gene: TRBJ1-4
clone size: many
V gene: TRBV6-5
CDR3 protein: CASSYLTGFANEKLFF
CDR3 DNA: TGTGCCAGCAGTTACTTAACAGGTTTTGCTAATGAAAAACTGTTTTTT

D gene: .
J gene: TRBJ2-5
clone size: once
V gene: TRBV20-1
CDR3 protein: CSASSGPQQTQYF
CDR3 DNA: TGCAGTGCTAGTTCGGGTCCACAACAGACCCAGTACTTC

D gene: .
J gene: TRBJ1-3
clone size: many
V gene: TRBV9
CDR3 protein: CASSPRGAPSGNTIYF
CDR3 DNA: TGTGCCAGCAGCCCAAGGGGGGCTCCCTCTGGAAACACCATATATTTT

D gene: .
J gene: TRBJ2-7
clone size: many
V gene: TRBV5-6
CDR3 protein: CASSEVRLPDEQYF
CDR3 DNA: TGTGCCAGCAGCGAGGTGAGACTCCCGGACGAGCAGTACTTC

D gene: .
J gene: TRBJ2-5
clone size: few
V gene: TRBV12-3/TRBV12-4
CDR3 protein: CDSSPQRGVEEAQYF
CDR3 DNA: TGTGACAGCAGTCCGCAAAGAGGGGTTGAGGAGGCCCAGTACTTC

D gene: TRBD2
J gene: TRBJ2-7
clone size: .
V gene: TRBV20-1
CDR3 protein: CGAIAGLLSSYNEQYF
CDR3 DNA: TGCGGTGCTATAGCGGGACTTCTAAGCTCCTACAATGAGCAGTACTTC

D gene: .
J gene: TRBJ2-1
clone size: few
V gene: TRBV5-1
CDR3 protein: CASSPKGGSSYNEQFF
CDR3 DNA: TGCGCCAGCAGCCCAAAAGGGGGTAGCTCCTACAATGAGCAGTTCTTC

D gene: .
J gene: TRBJ1-5
clone size: .
V gene: TRBV27
CDR3 protein: CASSLVEGVQPQHF
CDR3 DNA: TGTGCCAGCAGTTTAGTGGAGGGCGTTCAGCCCCAGCATTTT

D gene: TRBD2
J gene: TRBJ2-1
clone size: many
V gene: TRBV4-1
CDR3 protein: CASSQDSSGRGNEQFF
CDR3 DNA: TGCGCCAGCAGCCAAGACTCTAGCGGGAGGGGTAATGAGCAGTTCTTC

D gene: TRBD1
J gene: TRBJ2-7
clone size: few
V gene: TRBV3-1
CDR3 protein: CASSNPGQGLDEQYF
CDR3 DNA: TGTGCCAGCAGCAATCCGGGACAGGGTCTCGACGAGCAGTACTTC

D gene: TRBD2
J gene: TRBJ2-5
clone size: many
V gene: TRBV27
CDR3 protein: CASSLRTSGGNRETQYF
CDR3 DNA: TGTGCCAGCAGTTTAAGGACTAGCGGGGGGAACCGGGAGACCCAGTACTTC

D gene: TRBD1
J gene: TRBJ2-3
clone size: few
V gene: TRBV6-6
CDR3 protein: CASSYYGAGGYPDTQYF
CDR3 DNA: TGTGCCAGCAGTTACTACGGGGCAGGGGGATACCCAGATACGCAGTATTTT

D gene: .
J gene: TRBJ2-3
clone size: .
V gene: TRBV5-1
CDR3 protein: CASSPRITDTQYF
CDR3 DNA: TGCGCCAGCAGCCCCCGAATAACAGATACGCAGTATTTT

D gene: .
J gene: TRBJ2-7
clone size: .
V gene: TRBV11-3
CDR3 protein: CASSLGSGDSYEQYF
CDR3 DNA: TGTGCCAGCAGCTTAGGTTCAGGCGACTCCTACGAGCAGTACTTC

D gene: TRBD1
J gene: TRBJ2-2
clone size: .
V gene: TRBV9
CDR3 protein: CASSVGGTGATGELFF
CDR3 DNA: TGTGCCAGCAGCGTAGGAGGGACAGGGGCCACCGGGGAGCTGTTTTTT

D gene: .
J gene: TRBJ2-5
clone size: many
V gene: TRBV15
CDR3 protein: CATSGGRSEVTQYF
CDR3 DNA: TGTGCCACCAGCGGGGGGCGCAGTGAGGTGACCCAGTACTTC

D gene: TRBD2
J gene: TRBJ2-3
clone size: many
V gene: TRBV5-1
CDR3 protein: CASSLPVLAGADTQYF
CDR3 DNA: TGCGCCAGCAGCCTCCCCGTACTAGCGGGGGCGGATACGCAGTATTTT

D gene: .
J gene: TRBJ2-7
clone size: many
V gene: TRBV11-2
CDR3 protein: CASSPTSYEQYF
CDR3 DNA: TGTGCCAGCAGCCCGACCTCCTACGAGCAGTACTTC

D gene: TRBD1
J gene: TRBJ2-3
clone size: .
V gene: TRBV11-3
CDR3 protein: CASSLGTGETDTQYF
CDR3 DNA: TGTGCCAGCAGCTTAGGGACAGGGGAAACAGATACGCAGTATTTT

D gene: .
J gene: TRBJ1-2
clone size: .
V gene: TRBV10-1
CDR3 protein: CASSESETSIMGTGYTF
CDR3 DNA: TGCGCCAGCAGTGAGTCGGAAACCTCAATAATGGGGACCGGCTACACCTTC

D gene: .
J gene: TRBJ1-2
clone size: many
V gene: TRBV5-5
CDR3 protein: CASSLDVGGDYGYTF
CDR3 DNA: TGTGCCAGCAGCTTGGATGTAGGGGGGGACTATGGCTACACCTTC

D gene: .
J gene: TRBJ1-2
clone size: .
V gene: TRBV18
CDR3 protein: CASSPTVGYGYTF
CDR3 DNA: TGTGCCAGCTCACCGACGGTCGGGTATGGCTACACCTTC

D gene: TRBD1
J gene: TRBJ1-2
clone size: .
V gene: TRBV6-1
CDR3 protein: CASSSVTGTGSYGYTF
CDR3 DNA: TGTGCCAGCAGTTCCGTAACCGGGACAGGGTCGTATGGCTACACCTTC

D gene: TRBD2
J gene: TRBJ2-7
clone size: few
V gene: TRBV28
CDR3 protein: CASTTPSGNSYEQYF
CDR3 DNA: TGTGCCAGCACTACCCCTAGCGGAAATTCCTACGAGCAGTACTTC

D gene: .
J gene: TRBJ1-1
clone size: many
V gene: TRBV12-3/TRBV12-4
CDR3 protein: CASRPRQTNEAFF
CDR3 DNA: TGTGCCAGCAGACCCAGACAGACGAATGAAGCTTTCTTT

D gene: .
J gene: TRBJ2-3
clone size: few
V gene: TRBV6-4
CDR3 protein: CASSDRVTDTQYF
CDR3 DNA: TGTGCCAGCAGTGACCGAGTTACAGATACGCAGTATTTT